This T cell receptor beta chain was sequenced during a study of T-cell reconstitution after alpha-beta-depleted transplantation in children. Points from the study as a whole: For some patients, TCRbeta diversity was high at day 60 because of recipient T cells and thymic progenitors that survived. T-cell counts and diversity at one year following transplant were attributed mainly to newly produced T cells.

A TCRbeta library incorporating unique molecular identifiers was prepared. TCRdb processed the PCR reads anew with MiXCR; each CDR3 protein has one entry. The sample holds about 440,000 distinct CDR3 sequences; 43% are singletons and the top ten take under 35%. Germline V gene data show CDR1 as SQVTM and CDR2 as ANQGSEA. Trimming cost V 2 bases and J 5 bases; bases outside gene matches: 6. The CDR3 runs to 15 residues. Of note for this clonotype: The antigen remains undetermined.

V is TRBV29-1 and J is TRBJ2-3; TRBD1 matches at 11 bases. This receptor was taken from a girl between 2 and 10 years old with aplastic anemia, due to receive a stem cell transplant. The input for sequencing was PBMCs, taken before TCRalphabeta/CD19-depleted stem cell transplant. The CDR3 loop reads CSVEWDRGWIDTQYF. The CDR3 DNA follows: TGCAGCGTTGAATGGGACAGGGGGTGGATAGATACGCAGTATTTT.